These 32 T cell receptor beta chains originate from one sample sequenced in a study of shared clonotypes between healthy human individuals. Clones were read by immunoSEQ multiplex PCR, and TCRdb kept only the in-frame ones, dropping some. Of more than 2 million clones listed, more than 90% were seen once; the top ten hold around 0.13%. Sequencing input: naive CD4+ T cells sorted from blood. This sample's subset: CD45RA+ positively selected. The source is a man between 18 and 35 years old in good health.

This rearrangement joins TRBV11-2 to TRBJ1-6; no definite D call. From germline, CDR1 is SGHAT and CDR2 FQNNGV. Deletions cut 1 base from V and 3 bases from J, with 7 bases between. The CDR3 is 15 amino acids. The CDR3 DNA reads TGTGCCAGCAGCTTAGCGGGCCACTATAATTCACCCCTCCACTTT. It is translated as CASSLAGHYNSPLHF. The variable domain in full, completed from reference TRBV11-2 and TRBJ1-6, reads EAGVAQSPRYKIIEKRQSVAFWCNPISGHATLYWYQQILGQGPKLLIQFQNNGVVDDSQLPKDRFSAERLKGVDSTLKIQPAKLEDSAVYLCASSLAGHYNSPLHFGNGTRLTVT.

The chain recombines TRBV9 with TRBJ2-7, with 7 positions matching TRBD1. The CDR3 is made up of 12 amino acids. CDR1 and CDR2 from the germline V gene are SGDLS and YYNGEE. V lost 4 bases, J lost 7 bases, and 5 bases stayed unmatched. The CDR3 is CASSSTGWEQYF. As DNA, the CDR3 is TGTGCCAGCAGCTCGACAGGGTGGGAGCAGTACTTC.

This clone was detected only once. The chain has TRBV5-3 and TRBJ1-4; a possible D gene is TRBD1 (6 bases). TRBV5-3 is an open reading frame, and its role is uncertain. V lost 7 bases and J lost 3, with 16 bases in between. This CDR3 contains 15 residues. CDR3 amino acids: CARGPETGANEKLFF. For the CDR3, the DNA is TGTGCCAGAGGGCCCGAGACAGGAGCTAATGAAAAACTGTTTTTT.

V gene TRBV5-4 combines with J gene TRBJ2-7; 7 bases fit TRBD2. This CDR3 has 15 residues. J gave up 3 bases and V 2 bases, and 8 bases lay outside the gene matches. Germline CDR1 and CDR2: SGHNT and YYREEE (reference sequence). CDR3 DNA sequence: TGTGCCAGCAGCTTACTGGCTAGCGGACGCTACGAGCAGTACTTC. Amino acid sequence: CASSLLASGRYEQYF.

The gene calls are TRBV6-1 and TRBJ1-6; TRBD1 aligns across 8 bases. CDR1 is MNHNS, CDR2 SASEGT, per germline. Germline trimming cut 8 bases from V and 10 bases from J; bases unmatched to any gene: 10. CDR3 length: 14 residues. CDR3 DNA: TGTGCCAGCGACGACAGGGGTCCAAACTCACCCCTCCACTTT. This translates into CASDDRGPNSPLHF.

The sample holds one count of this clone. The chain links TRBV5-1 to TRBJ2-4; TRBD2 agrees at 7 bases. The germline V gene has CDR1 SGHRS and CDR2 YFSETQ. The CDR3 loop spans 16 amino acids. V was pared by 0 bases and J by 5 bases, with 8 bases of the junction left unmatched. This chain's CDR3 is CASSLERGGIENIQYF. The CDR3 bases are TGCGCCAGCAGCTTGGAAAGGGGAGGGATTGAAAACATTCAGTACTTC.

V is TRBV10-3 and J is TRBJ2-7; 9 nucleotides align to TRBD2. Looked up from germline, CDR1 is ENHRY and CDR2 is SYGVKD. After removal of 0 bases from V and 11 bases from J, the junction contained 8 bases not matched to a gene. There are 14 residues in the CDR3. CDR3 coding DNA: TGTGCCATCAGTGAGTCGGCTAGCGGGGTTCGGGAGTACTTC. It is translated as CAISESASGVREYF.

CDR3 region: CASSYDASGGVDTQYF. CDR3 in DNA: TGTGCCAGCAGTTACGACGCTAGCGGGGGTGTAGATACGCAGTATTTT. The chain couples TRBV6-6 to TRBJ2-3; 10 bases align to TRBD2. Germline values: CDR1 MNHNY, CDR2 SVGAGI (reference sequence). The V and J ends lost 2 bases and 5 bases, in that order; junction bases with no gene match: 7. CDR3 length equals 16 residues.

This clone has more than one count but fewer than ten. V is TRBV7-2 and J is TRBJ1-1, with D possibly TRBD1 on 5 matching bases. CDR1 SGHTA and CDR2 FQGNSA come from the germline V gene. The CDR3 contains 17 residues. With 1 base removed from V and 4 bases from J, the gap between germline ends came to 19 bases. The CDR3 DNA follows: TGTGCCAGCAGCTTAGGCCTGAGCGGGGTGGGGCGCACTGAAGCTTTCTTT. This codes for CASSLGLSGVGRTEAFF.

The rearrangement links TRBV5-1 to TRBJ1-4; tentative D call: TRBD1 (5 bases). This CDR3 has 16 residues. Germline CDR1 SGHRS, CDR2 YFSETQ. V dropped 5 bases and J dropped 3 bases, with 17 bases sitting between them. Written as DNA, the CDR3 is TGCGCCAGCAGGCCTGCTTACAGGTCTTCTAATGAAAAACTGTTTTTT. Its protein product is CASRPAYRSSNEKLFF.

CDR3 sequence (DNA): TGCGCCAGCAATGAACCCCGGCAGTATTTT. This codes for CASNEPRQYF. This chain links TRBV10-2 with TRBJ2-3; D ambiguous. The V end lost 7 bases, the J end lost 11 bases, and 10 bases lay between the germline ends. Per germline, CDR1 WSHSY and CDR2 SAAADI. This CDR3 contains 10 residues.

To note about this clone: Other DNA sequences from this sample encode an identical CDR3 as well. This chain links TRBV30 with TRBJ2-3; D is unresolved. CDR1 and CDR2 from the germline V gene are GTSNPN and SVGIG (reference sequence). V was clipped by 0 bases and J by 1 base, with 11 bases between them. The CDR3 is made up of 15 amino acids. As DNA, the CDR3 is TGTGCCTGGAGTGTACTCGCGCGCGGCACAGATACGCAGTATTTT. It is translated as CAWSVLARGTDTQYF. The full variable domain, with the rest looked up from reference TRBV30 and TRBJ2-3, is SQTIHQWPATLVQPVGSPLSLECTVEGTSNPNLYWYRQAAGRGLQLLFYSVGIGQISSEVPQNLSASRPQDRQFILSSKKLLLSDSGFYLCAWSVLARGTDTQYFGPGTRLTVL.

The chain is built from TRBV6-1 and TRBJ1-5, with D unclear. V shed 5 bases and J shed 0 bases, with 8 bases lying between them. The CDR3 is 14 residues long. Germline V gives CDR1 MNHNS, CDR2 SASEGT. CDR3 bases: TGTGCCAGCAGTCCCAGTTATAGCAATCAGCCCCAGCATTTT. Translation gives CASSPSYSNQPQHF.

The rearrangement uses TRBV7-9 and TRBJ1-5; 7 bases fit TRBD1. Unmatched junction bases numbered 7, after V lost 3 bases and J lost 2 bases. Germline CDR1 is SEHNR and CDR2 is FQNEAQ (reference sequence). The CDR3 covers 16 residues. Here the CDR3 reads CASSFGLGQGNQPQHF. The CDR3 DNA follows: TGTGCCAGCAGCTTTGGGCTCGGACAGGGCAATCAGCCCCAGCATTTT.

The chain couples TRBV2 to TRBJ1-4; D might be TRBD1 (5 bases). The V end lost 5 bases, the J end lost 8 bases, and 15 bases lay between the germline ends. CDR1 is SNHLY and CDR2 is FYNNEI in the germline V gene. The CDR3 spans 14 residues. For the CDR3, the DNA is TGTGCCAGCAGTTCACGGAGCGGGGGGGAAAAACTGTTTTTT. Protein product: CASSSRSGGEKLFF.

The chain carries TRBV19 and TRBJ1-3; the D gene is possibly TRBD1 (6 bases). The CDR3 has 16 amino acids. V lost 4 bases and J 3 bases, leaving 16 bases between the germline ends. Germline lookup yields CDR1 LNHDA and CDR2 SQIVND (reference sequence). The CDR3 region has the DNA TGTGCCAGTAGTAAGAGGACAGCCATCGGTGGAAACACCATATATTTT. Protein product: CASSKRTAIGGNTIYF.

Here the CDR3 DNA reads TGTGCCAGCTCCGTAAGGGTTGAAAAACTGTTTTTT. Translation gives CASSVRVEKLFF. The V call is TRBV28, the J call TRBJ1-4; no clear D gene. CDR3 length equals 12 residues. V gave up 8 bases and J gave up 7 bases, with 11 bases separating them. From germline, CDR1 is MDHEN and CDR2 SYDVKM.

This chain joins TRBV5-4 and TRBJ2-1, with TRBD1 matching over 8 bases. The germline CDR1 and CDR2 sequences are SGHNT and YYREEE (reference sequence). After removal of 5 bases from V and 4 bases from J, the junction contained 5 bases not matched to a gene. The CDR3 contains 14 residues. CDR3 nucleotides: TGTGCCAGCAGACCCGGGACAGGTTACAATGAGCAGTTCTTC. It translates to CASRPGTGYNEQFF.

V and J are TRBV6-5 and TRBJ2-5; 8 bases are shared with TRBD2. The CDR3 length is 16 residues. The V and J ends lost 2 bases and 5 bases, in that order; junction bases with no gene match: 10. Germline V gives CDR1 MNHEY, CDR2 SVGAGI. The CDR3 DNA follows: TGTGCCAGCAGTTACGGTCGGGGGGGGTTCAGGGAGACCCAGTACTTC. It specifies CASSYGRGGFRETQYF.

The chain has TRBV7-6 and TRBJ2-1; D is possibly TRBD1 (5 bases). V lost 5 bases and J lost 5, with 10 bases in between. Germline assignment: CDR1 SGHVS and CDR2 FNYEAQ. The CDR3 consists of 13 residues. The CDR3 coding sequence is TGTGCCAGCAGCATCGGACAAAACAATGAGCAGTTCTTC. Its translation is CASSIGQNNEQFF.

The gene calls are TRBV6-6 and TRBJ2-2; perhaps TRBD2 as D (6 bases). Germline CDR1 is MNHNY and CDR2 is SVGAGI (reference sequence). V lost 5 bases, J lost 0 bases, and 10 bases lay in between. The CDR3 has 15 amino acids. CDR3 in amino acids: CASSRDFSNTGELFF. CDR3 DNA sequence: TGTGCCAGCAGTCGGGACTTTTCGAACACCGGGGAGCTGTTTTTT.

The chain recombines TRBV6-6 with TRBJ1-6, with D perhaps TRBD1 (5 bases). CDR1 is MNHNY and CDR2 is SVGAGI in the germline V gene (reference sequence). The V gene lost 8 bases and the J gene lost 7 bases, with 18 bases spanning the gap. This CDR3 contains 15 residues. CDR3 nucleotide sequence: TGTGCCAGCCTGCTCTCAGGGAGGGCGAATTCACCCCTCCACTTT. As protein: CASLLSGRANSPLHF.

The chain recombines TRBV5-8 with TRBJ1-5; D gene unclear. This CDR3 comprises 15 residues. Germline-derived CDR1 and CDR2 are SGHTS and YDEGEE. V dropped 4 bases and J dropped 1 base, with 12 bases sitting between them. The CDR3 DNA is TGTGCCAGCAGCCCGTCTCCCCGGAGCAATCAGCCCCAGCATTTT. This sequence encodes CASSPSPRSNQPQHF.

For the CDR3, the DNA is TGTGCCAGCAGCCCGGGACTAGCGGGGGACACTGAGCAGTTCTTC. This translates into CASSPGLAGDTEQFF. V gene TRBV7-3 combines with J gene TRBJ2-1; 14 nucleotides agree with TRBD2. J was trimmed by 9 bases and V by 5 bases; bases with no gene match: 6. CDR1 and CDR2 from the germline V gene are SGHTA and FQGTGA. CDR3 length: 15 residues.

Only one count was recorded for this clone. The chain is built from TRBV2 and TRBJ2-1; D is perhaps TRBD1 or TRBD2 (6 bases each). The CDR3 totals 14 residues. Germline V lookup: CDR1 SNHLY, CDR2 FYNNEI. The CDR3 DNA is TGTGCTTCCAAACGGGGGCCCACTAGGAATGAGCAGTTCTTC. It codes for CASKRGPTRNEQFF.

V is TRBV28 and J is TRBJ1-4; D is ambiguous. The CDR3 loop spans 14 amino acids. CDR1 and CDR2 from the germline V gene are MDHEN and SYDVKM. V was cut by 5 bases and J by 0 bases, with 7 bases left in between. The CDR3: CASSAQTTNEKLFF. The CDR3 nucleotides are TGTGCCAGCAGTGCGCAGACAACTAATGAAAAACTGTTTTTT.

V usage is TRBV9 and J usage is TRBJ1-4; 10 bases are a match to TRBD1. Germline V gene sequence: CDR1 SGDLS, CDR2 YYNGEE. The ends lost 4 bases at V and 7 bases at J; junction bases unmatched: 4. The CDR3 has 14 residues. This chain's CDR3 is CASSLRQGAEKLFF. In nucleotides, the CDR3 is TGTGCCAGCAGCCTAAGACAGGGGGCTGAAAAACTGTTTTTT.

The J gene is TRBJ2-1, the V gene TRBV4-3, with 7 bases matching TRBD2. The CDR3 is 17 residues long. Trimming cost V 5 bases and J 0 bases; bases outside gene matches: 10. Per germline, CDR1 LGHNA and CDR2 YSLEER. As DNA, the CDR3 is TGCGCCAGCAGCGCCGGGCTTGGCGGGGGCTCCTACAATGAGCAGTTCTTC. Encoded protein: CASSAGLGGGSYNEQFF.

This chain joins TRBV9 and TRBJ2-1, with D perhaps matching TRBD1 (7 bases). Trimming cost V 4 bases and J 8 bases, with 19 bases left between them. Germline lookup yields CDR1 SGDLS and CDR2 YYNGEE. This CDR3 spans 15 amino acids. The CDR3 region is CASSRQGGYEDEQFF. In nucleotides, the CDR3 is TGTGCCAGCAGCCGCCAGGGGGGCTACGAGGATGAGCAGTTCTTC.

Concerning this clone: Other DNA sequences in this specimen translate into the identical CDR3. This chain joins TRBV10-1 and TRBJ2-3; 14 bases agree with TRBD2. The CDR3 contains 16 residues. Trimming took 5 bases from V and 0 from J; bases not matched to a gene: 1. CDR1 and CDR2 (germline): WNHNN, SYGVQD (reference sequence). In DNA form, the CDR3 reads TGCGCCAGCAGTCGGACTAGCGGGGGGAGCACAGATACGCAGTATTTT. This gives the protein CASSRTSGGSTDTQYF.

As to this clone: Other DNA sequences in this specimen translate into the identical CDR3. The chain recombines TRBV2 with TRBJ2-2; D is unclear. Trimming took 6 bases from V and 6 from J, leaving 5 bases between them. This CDR3 region has 11 residues. Germline CDR1 is SNHLY and CDR2 is FYNNEI. DNA of the CDR3: TGTGCCAGCAGGGTTCCCGGGGAGCTGTTTTTT. Translating it yields CASRVPGELFF.

The rearrangement joins TRBV4-1 to TRBJ1-5; D remains unclear. There are 14 residues in the CDR3. V lost 1 base, J lost 7 bases, and 11 bases lay in between. Germline CDR1 and CDR2: MGHRA and YSYEKL. The CDR3 DNA reads TGCGCCAGCAGCCAAGTGGGGTATAGGCAGCCCCAGCATTTT. Its protein is CASSQVGYRQPQHF.